This is a list of T cell receptor beta chains from one sample in a study of control samples from healthy donors and cancer patients. Using immunoSEQ multiplex PCR, the repertoire was profiled, and TCRdb retains in-frame clones only, with some absent. Counted here are about 110,000 clones, 75% to 90% occurring once; the ten biggest clones make up approximately 15%. The specimen sequenced was blood. The receptors here all came from a woman in her 50s in good health. Each CDR3 is given with its conserved first and last residue. D genes are given only for firm matches. Size tells how often a clone was seen (once, few, many) or the class of an expanded clone, and some rows leave it out.

size,V,D,J,CDR3,DNA
-,TRBV7-2,-,TRBJ2-1,CASSLMGGGASEFF,TGTGCCAGCAGCTTAATGGGGGGCGGGGCGAGTGAGTTCTTC
-,TRBV29-1,-,TRBJ2-6,CSARDTSSGANVLTF,TGCAGCGCCCGGGACACGAGCTCTGGGGCCAACGTCCTGACTTTC
-,TRBV25-1,-,TRBJ1-4,CASRTRRGGGNEKLFF,TGTGCCAGCAGAACAAGAAGGGGCGGGGGTAATGAAAAACTGTTTTTT
few,TRBV5-1,TRBD1,TRBJ1-3,CASSSLTGGNTIYF,TGCGCCAGCAGCTCCCTGACAGGGGGAAACACCATATATTTT
-,TRBV5-4,TRBD1,TRBJ1-2,CASSEQGPTNYGYTF,TGTGCCAGCAGCGAACAGGGGCCCACTAACTATGGCTACACCTTC
once,TRBV7-3,TRBD2,TRBJ2-3,CASSPGGYYPPDTQYF,TGTGCCAGCAGCCCGGGGGGATACTACCCTCCAGATACGCAGTATTTT
-,TRBV7-2,-,TRBJ1-1,CASSLGPRREAFF,TGTGCCAGCAGCCTAGGACCCCGGCGTGAAGCTTTCTTT
once,TRBV7-3,TRBD1,TRBJ1-4,CASSSGRGKLFF,TGTGCCAGCAGCTCGGGCAGGGGGAAACTGTTTTTT
-,TRBV29-1,-,TRBJ1-1,CSVEGLGTEAFF,TGCAGCGTGGAGGGGTTGGGGACTGAAGCTTTCTTT
-,TRBV4-1,-,TRBJ2-1,CASSQGFSGGGMSSYNEQFF,TGCGCCAGCAGCCAAGGTTTTAGCGGTGGCGGGATGAGCTCCTACAATGAGCAGTTCTTC
-,TRBV2,TRBD1,TRBJ1-1,CASSEAARTGLQAFF,TGTGCCAGCAGTGAAGCGGCTCGGACAGGATTACAAGCTTTCTTT
-,TRBV18,-,TRBJ2-5,CASSPMTGKETQYF,TGTGCCAGCTCACCAATGACCGGGAAGGAGACCCAGTACTTC
-,TRBV9,-,TRBJ2-1,CATSPGASVYNEQFF,TGTGCCACCTCTCCTGGGGCGTCTGTATACAATGAGCAGTTCTTC
-,TRBV19,TRBD2,TRBJ2-1,CASSIGLASDEQFF,TGTGCCAGTAGTATAGGACTAGCGTCCGATGAGCAGTTCTTC
-,TRBV2,TRBD1,TRBJ1-2,CASLRDRDRGYTF,TGTGCCAGCCTAAGGGACCGGGACAGAGGCTACACCTTC
-,TRBV27,-,TRBJ1-5,CASSLSGQHQPQHF,TGTGCCAGCAGTTTATCGGGGCAGCATCAGCCCCAGCATTTT
-,TRBV4-2,TRBD2,TRBJ2-3,CASSRAGGSTDTQYF,TGTGCCAGCAGCCGAGCGGGGGGTTCGACAGATACGCAGTATTTT
once,TRBV4-1,-,TRBJ1-5,CASSQEPRPESYSTQPQHF,TGCGCCAGCAGCCAAGAACCGCGGCCAGAATCCTATTCAACGCAGCCCCAGCATTTT
-,TRBV30,TRBD2,TRBJ2-3,CAWSGVYGGDTDTQYF,TGTGCCTGGAGTGGGGTATACGGGGGGGACACAGATACGCAGTATTTT
-,TRBV20-1,-,TRBJ2-7,CSAYTGYEQYF,TGCAGTGCCTATACAGGGTACGAGCAGTACTTC
-,TRBV5-1,-,TRBJ1-6,CASSLGLGNSPLHF,TGCGCCAGCAGCTTGGGCCTAGGGAATTCACCCCTCCACTTT
-,TRBV4-1,-,TRBJ2-1,CASSQGSGTAEQFF,TGCGCCAGCAGCCAAGGGTCTGGTACCGCTGAGCAGTTCTTC
-,TRBV19,-,TRBJ1-1,CASSVGRKNTEAFF,TGTGCCAGTAGTGTAGGACGGAAGAACACTGAAGCTTTCTTT
-,TRBV6-4,-,TRBJ1-1,CASSDPVWGKAFF,TGTGCCAGCAGTGACCCGGTCTGGGGCAAGGCTTTCTTT
once,TRBV3-1/TRBV3-2,-,TRBJ1-2,CASRQNYGDGGGYTF,TGTGCCAGCAGACAAAATTACGGGGATGGTGGCGGCTACACCTTC
once,TRBV24-1,-,TRBJ2-3,CATSGRGSTDTQYF,TGTGCCACCAGTGGGAGAGGATCCACAGATACGCAGTATTTT
-,TRBV3-1/TRBV3-2,-,TRBJ2-2,CASSQFGATGELFF,TGTGCCAGCAGCCAATTCGGAGCGACCGGGGAGCTGTTTTTT
-,TRBV30,TRBD2,TRBJ2-7,CAWKALGAGGRDEQYF,TGTGCCTGGAAGGCTCTAGGCGCGGGGGGCCGCGACGAGCAGTACTTC
-,TRBV7-9,TRBD1,TRBJ1-6,CASSFQGGLNSPLHF,TGTGCCAGCAGCTTCCAGGGGGGCCTCAATTCACCCCTCCACTTT
-,TRBV9,-,TRBJ1-2,CASSGRWFSSGYTF,TGTGCCAGCAGCGGCAGATGGTTTTCATCCGGCTACACCTTC
-,TRBV6-2/TRBV6-3,-,TRBJ1-5,CASSYEGQELPLRNQPQHF,TGTGCCAGCAGTTACGAGGGGCAGGAGCTCCCATTGAGGAATCAGCCCCAGCATTTT